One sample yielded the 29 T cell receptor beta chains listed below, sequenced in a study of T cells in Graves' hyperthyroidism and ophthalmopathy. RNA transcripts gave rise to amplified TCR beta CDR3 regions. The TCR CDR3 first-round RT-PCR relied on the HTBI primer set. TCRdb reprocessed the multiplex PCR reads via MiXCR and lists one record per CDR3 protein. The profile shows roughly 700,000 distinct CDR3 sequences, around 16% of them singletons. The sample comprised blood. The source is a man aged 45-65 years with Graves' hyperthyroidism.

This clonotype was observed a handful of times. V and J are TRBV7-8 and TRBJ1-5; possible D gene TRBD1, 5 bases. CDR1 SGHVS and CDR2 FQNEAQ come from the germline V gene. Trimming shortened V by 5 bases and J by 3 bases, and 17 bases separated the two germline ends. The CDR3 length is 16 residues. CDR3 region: CASSLTPGGSNQPQHF. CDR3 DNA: TGTGCCAGCAGCCTTACTCCCGGGGGGTCCAATCAGCCCCAGCATTTT.

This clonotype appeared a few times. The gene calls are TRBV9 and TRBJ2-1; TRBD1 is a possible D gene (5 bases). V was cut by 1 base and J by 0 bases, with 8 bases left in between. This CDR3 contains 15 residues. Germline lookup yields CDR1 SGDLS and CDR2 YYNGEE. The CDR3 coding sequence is TGTGCCAGCAGCGTAACAGGCGACTCCTACAATGAGCAGTTCTTC. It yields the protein CASSVTGDSYNEQFF.

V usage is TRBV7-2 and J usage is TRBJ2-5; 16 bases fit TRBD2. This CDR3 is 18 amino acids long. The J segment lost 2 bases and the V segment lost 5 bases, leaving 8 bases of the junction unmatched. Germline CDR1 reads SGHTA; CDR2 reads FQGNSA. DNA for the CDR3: TGTGCCAGCAGCACAGGGACTAGCGGGAGGGATCGACAAGAGACCCAGTACTTC. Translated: CASSTGTSGRDRQETQYF.

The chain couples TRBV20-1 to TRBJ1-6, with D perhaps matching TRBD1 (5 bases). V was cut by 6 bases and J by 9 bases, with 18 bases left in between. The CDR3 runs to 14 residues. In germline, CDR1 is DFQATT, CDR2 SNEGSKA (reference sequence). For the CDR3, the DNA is TGCAGTGCCCGTTTCTCGGGGGAGGGTTCACCCCTCCACTTT. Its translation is CSARFSGEGSPLHF.

CDR3 DNA: TGTGCCAGCTCACCGTTACAGGGGAATGAAAAACTGTTTTTT. Amino acids: CASSPLQGNEKLFF. The V and J genes are TRBV18 and TRBJ1-4; 7 positions agree with TRBD1. CDR1 KGHSH and CDR2 LQKENI come from the germline V gene. V dropped 3 bases and J dropped 5; count of bases not matched to a gene: 3. This CDR3 comprises 14 residues.

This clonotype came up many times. The CDR3 nucleotides are TGCGCCAGCAGCTACCTAGCGGGAGGGGGGAGCTCCTACGAGCAGTACTTC. It translates to CASSYLAGGGSSYEQYF. The chain uses TRBV5-1 and TRBJ2-7; 12 positions match TRBD2. CDR1 is SGHRS, CDR2 YFSETQ, per germline. The trim removed 3 bases at V and 0 bases at J, leaving 7 bases unmatched. The CDR3 runs to 17 residues.

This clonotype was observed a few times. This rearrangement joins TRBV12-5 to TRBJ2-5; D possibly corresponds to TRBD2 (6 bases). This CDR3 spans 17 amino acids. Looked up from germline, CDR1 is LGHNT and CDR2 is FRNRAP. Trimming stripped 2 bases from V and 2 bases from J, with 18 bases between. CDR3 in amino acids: CASGLSSGLAWQETQYF. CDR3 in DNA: TGTGCTAGTGGTTTGTCGTCGGGACTGGCTTGGCAAGAGACCCAGTACTTC.

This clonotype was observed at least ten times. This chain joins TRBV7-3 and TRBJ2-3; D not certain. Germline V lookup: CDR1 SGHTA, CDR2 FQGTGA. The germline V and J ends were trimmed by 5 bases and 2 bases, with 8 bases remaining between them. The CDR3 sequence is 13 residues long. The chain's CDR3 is CASSHGSTDTQYF. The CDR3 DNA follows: TGTGCCAGCAGCCACGGGTCCACAGATACGCAGTATTTT.

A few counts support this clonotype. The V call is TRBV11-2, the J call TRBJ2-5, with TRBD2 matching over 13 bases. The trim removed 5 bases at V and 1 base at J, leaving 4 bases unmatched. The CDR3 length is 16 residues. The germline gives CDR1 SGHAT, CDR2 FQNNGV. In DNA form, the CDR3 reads TGTGCCAGCAGCCCTACTAGCGGGAGGGCCCAAGAGACCCAGTACTTC. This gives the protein CASSPTSGRAQETQYF.

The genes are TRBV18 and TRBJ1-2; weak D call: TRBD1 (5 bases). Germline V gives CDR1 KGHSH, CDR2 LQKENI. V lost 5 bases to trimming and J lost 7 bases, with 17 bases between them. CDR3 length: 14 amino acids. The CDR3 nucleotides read TGTGCCAGCTCAGCACGGGACGATTCGATTGGCTACACCTTC. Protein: CASSARDDSIGYTF.

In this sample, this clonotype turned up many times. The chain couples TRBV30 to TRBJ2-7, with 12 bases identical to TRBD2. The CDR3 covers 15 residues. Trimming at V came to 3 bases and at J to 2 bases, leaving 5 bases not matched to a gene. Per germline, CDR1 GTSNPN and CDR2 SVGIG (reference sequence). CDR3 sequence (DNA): TGTGCCTGGAGGAGGGGACTAGCGGGTCCCTACGAGCAGTACTTC. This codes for CAWRRGLAGPYEQYF.

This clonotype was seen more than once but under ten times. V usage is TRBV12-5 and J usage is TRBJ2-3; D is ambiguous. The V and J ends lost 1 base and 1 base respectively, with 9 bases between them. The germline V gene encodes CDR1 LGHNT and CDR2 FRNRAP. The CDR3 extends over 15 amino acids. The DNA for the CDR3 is TGTGCTAGTGGTTTGGGGGATTCTCGCACAGATACGCAGTATTTT. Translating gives CASGLGDSRTDTQYF.

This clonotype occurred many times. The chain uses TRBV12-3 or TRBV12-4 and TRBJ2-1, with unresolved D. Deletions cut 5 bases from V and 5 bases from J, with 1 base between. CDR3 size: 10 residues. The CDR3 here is CASSNNEQFF. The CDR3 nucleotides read TGTGCCAGCAGTAACAATGAGCAGTTCTTC.

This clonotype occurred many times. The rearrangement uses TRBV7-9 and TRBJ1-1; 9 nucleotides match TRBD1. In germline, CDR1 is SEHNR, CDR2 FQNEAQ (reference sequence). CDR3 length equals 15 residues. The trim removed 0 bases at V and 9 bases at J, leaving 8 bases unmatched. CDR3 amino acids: CASSLAGRGQGQAFF. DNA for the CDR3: TGTGCCAGCAGCTTAGCTGGGAGGGGACAGGGACAAGCTTTCTTT.

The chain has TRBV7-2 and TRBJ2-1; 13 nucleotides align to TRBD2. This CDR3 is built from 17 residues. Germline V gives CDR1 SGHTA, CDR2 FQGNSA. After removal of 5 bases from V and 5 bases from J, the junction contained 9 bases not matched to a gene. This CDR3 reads CASSMLPGTSGNNEQFF. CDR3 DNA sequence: TGTGCCAGCAGCATGTTACCCGGGACTAGCGGGAACAATGAGCAGTTCTTC. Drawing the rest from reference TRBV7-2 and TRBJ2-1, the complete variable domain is GAGVSQSPSNKVTEKGKDVELRCDPISGHTALYWYRQSLGQGLEFLIYFQGNSAPDKSGLPSDRFSAERTGGSVSTLTIQRTQQEDSAVYLCASSMLPGTSGNNEQFFGPGTRLTVL.

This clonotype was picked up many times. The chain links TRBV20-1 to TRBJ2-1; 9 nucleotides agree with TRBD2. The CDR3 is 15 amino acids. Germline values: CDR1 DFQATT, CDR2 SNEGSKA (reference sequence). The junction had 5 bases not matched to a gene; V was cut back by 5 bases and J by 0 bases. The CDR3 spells CSASRLAVSYNEQFF. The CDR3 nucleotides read TGCAGTGCTTCCCGACTAGCGGTCTCCTACAATGAGCAGTTCTTC.

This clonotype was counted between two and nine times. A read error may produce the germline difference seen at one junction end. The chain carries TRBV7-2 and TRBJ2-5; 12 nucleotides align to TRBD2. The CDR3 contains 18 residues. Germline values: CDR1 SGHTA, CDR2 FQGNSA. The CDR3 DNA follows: TGTGCCAGCAGCTTAGGACTAGCGGGAGTGGGATTCCAAGAGACCCAGTGCTTC. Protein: CASSLGLAGVGFQETQCF.

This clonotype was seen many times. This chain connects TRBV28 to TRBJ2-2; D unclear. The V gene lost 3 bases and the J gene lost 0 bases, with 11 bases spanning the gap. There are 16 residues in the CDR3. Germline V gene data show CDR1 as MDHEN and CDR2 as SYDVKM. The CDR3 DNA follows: TGTGCCAGCAGTTTGGTAGCTTCCGCGAACACCGGGGAGCTGTTTTTT. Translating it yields CASSLVASANTGELFF.

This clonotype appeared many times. CDR3 bases: TGTGCCAGCAGTTTCTTGGGGGCAGGCAATCAGCCCCAGCATTTT. Translation: CASSFLGAGNQPQHF. The rearrangement links TRBV12-3 or TRBV12-4 to TRBJ1-5, with D possibly being TRBD1 (6 bases). V dropped 3 bases and J dropped 2 bases, with 11 bases sitting between them. The CDR3 covers 15 residues.

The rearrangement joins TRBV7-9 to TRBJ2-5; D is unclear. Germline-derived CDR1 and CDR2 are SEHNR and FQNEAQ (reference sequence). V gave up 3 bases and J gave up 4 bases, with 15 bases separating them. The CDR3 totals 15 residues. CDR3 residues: CASSLETLRRETQYF. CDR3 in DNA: TGTGCCAGCAGCTTGGAAACACTGCGTAGAGAGACCCAGTACTTC.

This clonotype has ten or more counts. The CDR3 DNA sequence: TGTGCCAGCAGTTACGTCGTGGGCGGGAGGTCTCACGGGGAGCTGTTTTTT. This translates into CASSYVVGGRSHGELFF. The gene calls are TRBV6-2 or TRBV6-3 and TRBJ2-2; 8 nucleotides agree with TRBD2. The CDR3 length is 17 residues. CDR1 and CDR2 from the germline V gene are MNHEY and SVGEGT. Trimming at V came to 2 bases and at J to 7 bases, leaving 12 bases not matched to a gene.

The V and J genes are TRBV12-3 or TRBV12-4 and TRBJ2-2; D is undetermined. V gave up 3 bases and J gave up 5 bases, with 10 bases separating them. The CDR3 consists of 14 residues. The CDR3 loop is CASSFNVATGELFF. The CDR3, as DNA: TGTGCCAGCAGTTTTAATGTGGCGACCGGGGAGCTGTTTTTT.

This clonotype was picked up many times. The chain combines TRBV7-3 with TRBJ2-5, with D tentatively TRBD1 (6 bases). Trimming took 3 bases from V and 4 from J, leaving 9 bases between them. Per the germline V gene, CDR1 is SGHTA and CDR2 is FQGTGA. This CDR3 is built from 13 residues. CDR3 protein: CASSFAGAETQYF. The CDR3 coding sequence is TGTGCCAGCAGCTTTGCAGGGGCAGAGACCCAGTACTTC. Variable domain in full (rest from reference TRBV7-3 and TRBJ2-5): GAGVSQTPSNKVTEKGKYVELRCDPISGHTALYWYRQSLGQGPEFLIYFQGTGAADDSGLPNDRFFAVRPEGSVSTLKIQRTERGDSAVYLCASSFAGAETQYFGPGTRLLVL.

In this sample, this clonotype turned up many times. CDR3: CASSHPRESTYNEQFF. The CDR3 coding sequence is TGTGCCAGCAGTCACCCTCGGGAGTCGACCTACAATGAGCAGTTCTTC. This chain joins TRBV28 and TRBJ2-1, with a tentative D call TRBD2 (6 bases). This CDR3 spans 16 amino acids. Trimming took 5 bases from V and 2 from J, leaving 16 bases between them. Germline CDR1 MDHEN, CDR2 SYDVKM. Drawing the rest from reference TRBV28 and TRBJ2-1, the complete variable domain is DVKVTQSSRYLVKRTGEKVFLECVQDMDHENMFWYRQDPGLGLRLIYFSYDVKMKEKGDIPEGYSVSREKKERFSLILESASTNQTSMYLCASSHPRESTYNEQFFGPGTRLTVL.

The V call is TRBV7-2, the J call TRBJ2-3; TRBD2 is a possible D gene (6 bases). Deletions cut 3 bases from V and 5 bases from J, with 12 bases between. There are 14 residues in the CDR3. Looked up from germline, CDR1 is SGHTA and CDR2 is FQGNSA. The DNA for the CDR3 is TGTGCCAGCAGCTTCGGGAGAGCGGGAGATACGCAGTATTTT. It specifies CASSFGRAGDTQYF.

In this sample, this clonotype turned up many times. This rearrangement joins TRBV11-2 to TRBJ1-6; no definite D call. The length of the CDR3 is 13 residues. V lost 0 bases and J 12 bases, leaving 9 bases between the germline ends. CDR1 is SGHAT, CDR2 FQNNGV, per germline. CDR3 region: CASSLDSIGPLHF. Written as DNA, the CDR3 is TGTGCCAGCAGCTTAGATAGTATAGGACCCCTCCACTTT.

The CDR3 nucleotides are TGTGCCACCAGTGAAGCAGGGATGTACGAGCAGTACTTC. Translated: CATSEAGMYEQYF. The genes are TRBV24-1 and TRBJ2-7; tentative D call: TRBD1 (5 bases). The CDR3 is made up of 13 amino acids. Germline loops: CDR1 KGHDR, CDR2 SFDVKD. Trimming removed 4 bases from V and 4 bases from J, with 10 bases in between.

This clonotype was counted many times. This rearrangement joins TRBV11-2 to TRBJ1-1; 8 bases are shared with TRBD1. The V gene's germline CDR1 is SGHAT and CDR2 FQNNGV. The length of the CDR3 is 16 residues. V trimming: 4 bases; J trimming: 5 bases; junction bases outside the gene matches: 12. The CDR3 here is CASSSIRGRGPTEAFF. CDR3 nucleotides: TGTGCCAGCAGCTCCATCAGGGGGCGCGGACCGACTGAAGCTTTCTTT.

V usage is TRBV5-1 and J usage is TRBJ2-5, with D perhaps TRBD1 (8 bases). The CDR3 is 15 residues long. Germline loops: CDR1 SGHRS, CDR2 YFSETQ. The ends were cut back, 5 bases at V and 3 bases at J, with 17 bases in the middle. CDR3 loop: CASRQATGGEETQYF. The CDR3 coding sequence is TGCGCCAGCAGGCAGGCCACAGGGGGGGAAGAGACCCAGTACTTC.